Listed here is a single T cell receptor beta chain. The antigen remains unidentified. Unique molecular identifiers tagged individual cDNA molecules. TCRdb passed the 5' RACE reads through MiXCR, listing each CDR3 protein once. The sample consists of under 60,000 distinct CDR3 sequences, more than 9% of them appearing once. This record belongs to a study of early T cells in non-severe SARS-CoV-2 infection. At the level of the study: Chains from this unsorted whole-blood bulk RNA could not be paired. Study-wide points: Comparison of clonotypes with VDJdb favored anti-spike CD8 responses while missing private and CD4 specificities.

V lost 3 bases to trimming and J lost 6 bases, with 7 bases between them. Germline CDR1 is SGDLS and CDR2 is YYNGEE. The CDR3 totals 13 residues. V is TRBV9 and J is TRBJ1-6, with a possible D match to TRBD1 (5 bases). The receptor comes from an adult who was a healthcare worker with PCR-confirmed SARS-CoV-2 infection or an uninfected control (not recorded which). Sequenced material: whole blood. The CDR3 coding sequence is TGTGCCAGCAGCGAGGGACCTAATTCACCCCTCCACTTT. Encoded protein: CASSEGPNSPLHF.